The entry below describes one TCR beta chain. In germline, CDR1 is KGHSH, CDR2 LQKENI. The CDR3 is made up of 16 amino acids. Unmatched junction bases numbered 7, after V lost 2 bases and J lost 7 bases. The data are from a study of blood T cell repertoires in COVID-19. Study in general: Material from acute and convalescent COVID-19 was sourced from the United States, Italy and Spain.

Libraries were prepared by immunoSEQ multiplex PCR; TCRdb keeps only in-frame clonotypes and omits some of them. The sample lists approximately 330,000 clones, approximately 90% seen once, with just over 9.5% in the top ten. Seattle-derived patients entered the study during active infection and were followed longitudinally. This sequence was found in a man aged 25 to 40 with COVID-19, enrolled during active disease. Sequencing was performed on peripheral blood. This rearrangement joins TRBV18 to TRBJ1-4; 10 bases fit TRBD1. This CDR3 is CASSPVTGGLGEKLFF. Here the CDR3 DNA reads TGTGCCAGCTCACCAGTGACAGGGGGCCTTGGTGAAAAACTGTTTTTT.